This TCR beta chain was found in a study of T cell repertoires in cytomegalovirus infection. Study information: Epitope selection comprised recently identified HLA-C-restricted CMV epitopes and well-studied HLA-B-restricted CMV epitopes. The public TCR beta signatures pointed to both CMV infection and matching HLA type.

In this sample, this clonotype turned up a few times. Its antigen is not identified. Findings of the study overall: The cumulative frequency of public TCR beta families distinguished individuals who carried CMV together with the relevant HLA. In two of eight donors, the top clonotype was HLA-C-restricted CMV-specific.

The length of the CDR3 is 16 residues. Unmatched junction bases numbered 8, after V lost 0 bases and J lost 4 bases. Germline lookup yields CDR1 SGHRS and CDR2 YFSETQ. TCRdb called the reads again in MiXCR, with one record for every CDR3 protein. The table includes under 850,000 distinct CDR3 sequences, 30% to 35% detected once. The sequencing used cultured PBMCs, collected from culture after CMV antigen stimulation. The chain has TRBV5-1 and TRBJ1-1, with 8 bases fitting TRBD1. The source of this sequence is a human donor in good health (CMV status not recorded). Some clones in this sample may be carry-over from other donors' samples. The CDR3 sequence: CASSLAGQGARTEAFF. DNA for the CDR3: TGCGCCAGCAGCTTGGCCGGGCAGGGGGCACGCACTGAAGCTTTCTTT.